This T cell receptor (beta chain) is from a study of T cells in Graves' hyperthyroidism and ophthalmopathy (dated 2019 in TCRdb). As for the study more broadly: Peripheral blood samples were taken at the time of initial diagnosis, prior to any treatment. After sampling, hyperthyroidism patients received methimazole starting at 30 mg daily, and ophthalmopathy patients received high-dose intravenous methylprednisolone. The 90 or so discovery patients were randomly split 7:3 into training and test sets. In addition, the study compared T-cell repertoires in thyroid tissue and in blood from over 5 Graves' hyperthyroidism patients. TCR V-J signatures able to tell the groups apart were searched for in a discovery cohort of 95 to 100 patients, of whom around 43 had Graves' ophthalmopathy and roughly 59 had stable Graves' hyperthyroidism. An independent validation cohort of 18 to 20 hyperthyroidism patients and approximately 15 patients who later progressed to ophthalmopathy tested prospective prediction of ophthalmopathy. The paper describes TCR Vbeta CDR3 sequencing of 140 or so peripheral blood samples, made up of some 42 ophthalmopathy patients, some 76 hyperthyroidism patients and approximately 17 progressor patients. Overall study results and their limits: In validation, the model predicted progression to ophthalmopathy a median of approximately 6.3 months before onset, with approximately 70% sensitivity and more than 72% specificity. A 13 V-J signature model separated ophthalmopathy from stable hyperthyroidism, with approximately 87% sensitivity and about 81% specificity in cross-validation and 80%/75% in testing. Most expanded thyroid clonotypes (frequency above 0.001) were also found in blood, which suggests that blood repertoires may mirror thyroid immune responses. No statistical method was used to set the sample size in advance, and investigators knew the group allocation.

Stable Graves' hyperthyroidism was defined as no progression to ophthalmopathy during 18 months of follow-up. The hyperthyroidism patients were between 18 and 65 years old and newly diagnosed, with a disease duration of less than 2 months. Patients with uncontrolled infections, other autoimmune diseases, pregnancy or lactation were excluded. Clinical symptoms, serum thyroxine and TRAb, thyroid ultrasound, and orbital computed tomography formed the basis for the diagnoses. Ficoll-Paque density gradient centrifugation was used to isolate PBMCs from approximately 11 ml of fresh peripheral blood. Total RNA was extracted with Trizol reagent, and quality was checked on an Agilent 2100 Bioanalyzer. This clonotype was counted ten times or more. Its cognate antigen has yet to be identified. No qualities accompany the bases; no much larger clone lies one base away. Amplification of TCR beta CDR3 regions was carried out from RNA transcripts. The TCR CDR3 was subjected to a first round of RT-PCR using the HTBI primer set and the Qiagen OneStep RT-PCR kit. Libraries were constructed in a second round of multiplex PCR, after which size selection and purification were performed. Libraries were sequenced paired-end with 100 bp reads on an Illumina HiSeq2000. Turning to the authors' computational methods: SOAPnuke was used to process the raw data, throwing out any read that contained adapters or uncalled bases, had a mean Phred below 15, or lacked an exact constant-primer or identifier match. COPE v1.2.5 was used to merge high-quality paired reads, and clonotypes were defined as unique nucleotide sequences. Clonotypes were aligned to IMGT TRBV, TRBD and TRBJ reference segments using MiTCR v1.1. The analysis was restricted to V-J combinations with a frequency above 0.0001, which together covered 99.2% of the repertoires. The TCS score was defined as the ratio of F50 (clonal expansion) to E x V (chaos), calculated using BLOSUM62-based TCRdist between CDR3 peptides within each V-J. Welch's t-statistics and random forest reduced some 510 V-J features to 13, which were used in a naive Bayes classifier (R e1071). Starting from the raw public reads, TCRdb applied fastp trimming at Q25, assembled clones with MiXCR and retained in-frame beta chains. Rows with one shared CDR3 protein collapse into an entry with the most common genes and DNA. The V and J calls were not made by the authors but by TCRdb's processing. In this sample the table shows 650,000 to 750,000 distinct CDR3 sequences, 12% to 15% of which occur a single time. The ten biggest clones cover 10% of the sample.

The clonotype comes from a woman between 18 and 29 years old with Graves' hyperthyroidism. Source material: blood.

The DNA reads as follows: TGTGCCAGCTCACAAGGTTTCGGCTACACCTTC. It codes for CASSQGFGYTF. This chain joins TRBV18 to TRBJ1-2; a confident D gene designation cannot be given. V gives up 4 bases and J gives up 8 bases, and the segment between their germline ends measures 8 bases. Reading the germline V gene gives CDR1 KGHSH and CDR2 LQKENI. Its CDR3 holds 11 amino acids, cysteine through phenylalanine. The entry retains the CDR3 DNA only, 33 bases that are in frame from base 1.